This TCR beta chain was sequenced during a study of T cell responses to AZD1222 COVID-19 vaccine. Details on this clone: Its antigen is as yet unknown.

J lost 8 bases, V lost 0 bases, and 7 bases had no gene match. This CDR3 has 14 residues. The germline V gene has CDR1 SGHRS and CDR2 YFSETQ. Study results and limitations: Donors were mostly white British, more females; clonal diversity possibly underestimated. Regions 160-218 and 743-854 dominated among vaccine-associated CD4 TCRs spanning spike.

The protocol was immunoSEQ multiplex PCR, while the TCRdb copy is restricted to in-frame clones and leaves out a portion. The repertoire includes under 100,000 clones, 90% of them detected once, and approximately 5.2% sits in the top ten. The chain joins TRBV5-1 to TRBJ1-2; 7 nucleotides align to TRBD1. The source is an adult in good health. The sample in question was peripheral blood, obtained on day 0 of AZD1222 vaccination. CDR3 DNA: TGCGCCAGCAGCTTGGACAGGGGCGCAAGCGGCTACACCTTC. This translates into CASSLDRGASGYTF.